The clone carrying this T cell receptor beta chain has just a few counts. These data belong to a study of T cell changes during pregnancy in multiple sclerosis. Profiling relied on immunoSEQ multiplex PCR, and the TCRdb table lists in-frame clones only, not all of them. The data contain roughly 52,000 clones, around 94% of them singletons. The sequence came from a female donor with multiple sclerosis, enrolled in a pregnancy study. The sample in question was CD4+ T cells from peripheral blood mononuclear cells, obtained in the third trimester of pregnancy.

CDR3 nucleotide sequence: TGTGCCAGCAGCGCTCCGGGACTGGAGCAGTTCTTC. Amino acids: CASSAPGLEQFF. The chain joins TRBV7-3 to TRBJ2-1; tentatively, D is TRBD2 (6 bases). This CDR3 is built from 12 residues. Germline loops: CDR1 SGHTA, CDR2 FQGTGA. V dropped 5 bases and J dropped 10 bases, with 12 bases sitting between them.